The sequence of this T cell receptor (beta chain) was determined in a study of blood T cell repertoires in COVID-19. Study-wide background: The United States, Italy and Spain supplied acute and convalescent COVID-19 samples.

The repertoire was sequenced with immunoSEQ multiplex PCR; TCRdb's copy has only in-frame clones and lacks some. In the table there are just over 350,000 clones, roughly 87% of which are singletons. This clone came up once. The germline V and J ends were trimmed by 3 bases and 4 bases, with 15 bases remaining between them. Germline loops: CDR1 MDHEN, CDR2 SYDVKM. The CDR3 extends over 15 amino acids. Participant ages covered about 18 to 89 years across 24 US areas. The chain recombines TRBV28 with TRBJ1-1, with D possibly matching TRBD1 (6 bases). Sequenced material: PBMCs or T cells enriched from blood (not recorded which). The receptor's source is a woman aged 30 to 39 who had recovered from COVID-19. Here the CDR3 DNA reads TGTGCCAGCAGTTTTCTCCTAACAGGGTTCACTGAAGCTTTCTTT. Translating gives CASSFLLTGFTEAFF.